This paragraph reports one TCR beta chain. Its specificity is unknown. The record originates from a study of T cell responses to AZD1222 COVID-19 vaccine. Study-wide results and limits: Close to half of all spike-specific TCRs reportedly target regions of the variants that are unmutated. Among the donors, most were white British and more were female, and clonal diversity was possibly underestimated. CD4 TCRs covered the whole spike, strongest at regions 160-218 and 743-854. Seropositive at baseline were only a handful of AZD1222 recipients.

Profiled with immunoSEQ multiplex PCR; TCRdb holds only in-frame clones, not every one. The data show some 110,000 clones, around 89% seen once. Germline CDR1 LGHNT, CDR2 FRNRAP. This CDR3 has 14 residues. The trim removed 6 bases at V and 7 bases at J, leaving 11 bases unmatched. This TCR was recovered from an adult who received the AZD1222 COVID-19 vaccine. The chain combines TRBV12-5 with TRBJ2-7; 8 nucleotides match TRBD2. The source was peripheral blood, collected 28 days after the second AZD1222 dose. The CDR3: CASGLSGDRREQYF. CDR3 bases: TGTGCTAGTGGCCTTAGCGGGGATCGCCGGGAGCAGTACTTC.